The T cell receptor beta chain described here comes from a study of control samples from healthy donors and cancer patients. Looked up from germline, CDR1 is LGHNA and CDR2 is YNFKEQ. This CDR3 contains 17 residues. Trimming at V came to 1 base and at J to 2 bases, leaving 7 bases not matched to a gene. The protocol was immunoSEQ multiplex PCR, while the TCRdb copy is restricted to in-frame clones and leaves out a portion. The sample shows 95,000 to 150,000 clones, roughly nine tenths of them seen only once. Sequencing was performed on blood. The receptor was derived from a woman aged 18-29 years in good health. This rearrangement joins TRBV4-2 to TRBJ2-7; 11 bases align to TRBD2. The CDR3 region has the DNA TGTGCCAGCAGCCAAGGGGTAGCGGGAGGGCTTACCTACGAGCAGTACTTC. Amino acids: CASSQGVAGGLTYEQYF.